The sequence of this T cell receptor (beta chain) was determined in a study of OX40 agonist ivuxolimab in advanced cancers. Turning to the study itself: The treatment was a fully human IgG2 OX40 agonist, ivuxolimab. Partial responses were achieved by three patients, one with hepatocellular carcinoma and two with cutaneous melanoma.

TCRdb's copy holds only in-frame clones and misses some; the assay was immunoSEQ multiplex PCR. The table records approximately 100,000 clones, 84% of them present only once. Germline V gene data show CDR1 as SGHTS and CDR2 as YDEGEE. J lost 1 base, V lost 2 bases, and 5 bases had no gene match. The CDR3 runs to 15 residues. The origin of this receptor is an adult with an advanced solid tumor such as melanoma, head and neck, liver or kidney cancer. The chain recombines TRBV5-8 with TRBJ1-1, with 7 bases matching TRBD1. The sequenced sample was CD4+ or CD8+ T cells sorted from blood, obtained in a trial of the OX40 agonist ivuxolimab. The chain's CDR3 is CASSLGQGGNTEAFF. CDR3 in DNA: TGTGCCAGCAGCTTAGGCCAGGGGGGGAACACTGAAGCTTTCTTT.